This section outlines one TCR beta chain sequence together with its context. This clone's antigen is unknown. The sample holds no much larger clone one base away, and base qualities are not on file. These data are taken from a study of T cells in localized non-small cell lung cancer (dated by TCRdb to about 2020). Describing the broader study: T cell repertoires of 200 to 250 early-stage NSCLC patients were analyzed, with tumors being compared against uninvolved tumor-adjacent lungs. The mean age of the NSCLC patients was just over 65 years, with 130 or so men and approximately 100 women. The cohort comprised roughly 240 treatment-naïve NSCLC patients with resected, localized lung tumors.

Broader findings and caveats from the paper: Of the top 100 tumor clones, a median of roughly 56 were detected in paired uninvolved adjacent lung; roughly 26 were also among that lung's top 100. The highest T cell clonality was observed in uninvolved tumor-adjacent lung, where clonality exceeded that of tumor, suggesting that antigenic responses were more focused in uninvolved tumor-adjacent lung. Longer overall survival was associated with higher blood T cell density, whereas shorter survival was associated with higher adjacent-lung clonality. Because the study design was exploratory, TCR variables were selected using unadjusted p-values without false-discovery rate correction. Because multi-region tumor sequencing was not done, intratumor heterogeneity could not be ruled out.

V is clipped by 6 bases and J by 5 bases, and the sequence between their germline boundaries is 11 bases long. CDR1 MNHEY and CDR2 SVGAGI were looked up in the germline V gene. Including cysteine and phenylalanine, the CDR3 has 13 amino acids. The read is trimmed to its CDR3 DNA, 39 bases read in frame from base 1. At diagnosis, peripheral blood, uninvolved tumor-adjacent lung and tumor were collected and stored as a combination of fresh-frozen and FFPE material. For TCR repertoire profiling, the blood samples were analyzed as peripheral blood mononuclear cells. The immunoSEQ Assay was used to sequence TCR beta CDR3 regions from DNA. Per the original workflow: T cell density was computed as TCR beta template counts normalized to usable DNA estimated by amplifying housekeeping genes. Richness was estimated using the preseqR package, with extrapolation to 400,000 templates for PBMC samples and to 120,000 templates for tissue samples. Clonality was calculated as one minus Pielou's evenness. Tissue-enriched TCRs were identified by differential abundance testing using productive amino-acid clonotypes, minimum total count 5 and alpha 0.1. The Jaccard Index and the Morisita Overlap Index were used to measure how much the repertoires overlapped between compartments. GLIPH clustered TCR beta CDR3s with public tetramer-defined viral CDR3s; viral motifs required at least three viral sequences plus V-gene enrichment. Here the immuneACCESS table is served through TCRdb, limited to in-frame sequences with V and J called. Missing clones are a known gap in these copies; in checked studies unresolved V genes cover under half, and the rest lacks a known reason. V, J and clone size derive from that table, while D and trimming were established from the DNA sequence. A total of 55,000 to 75,000 clones appear in this sample, 86% of them only once. Of the sample, about a fifth is held by the ten largest clones.

Here the sequenced sample was peripheral blood, taken before any cancer treatment. This TCR was sampled from a male donor older than 55 with stage III squamous cell lung carcinoma. The chain employs TRBV6-5 and TRBJ1-5; the D gene is unclear. At the DNA level, the sequence is TGTGCCAGCAGCCCTTTTAGGGATCAGCCCCAGCATTTT. It codes for CASSPFRDQPQHF.